This paragraph covers one TCR beta chain sequence. This entry is derived from a study of shared clonotypes between healthy human individuals. Naive CD8 isolation took CD45RO-negative cells positively selected for CCR7 and excluded terminally differentiated effector memory CD45RA+ cells. Sequenced by immunoSEQ multiplex PCR; TCRdb stores in-frame clones only, minus some. The profile shows under 600,000 clones, roughly 98% of them singletons. The V gene end was trimmed by 5 bases and the J gene end by 3 bases; junction bases not matched to a gene: 12. The length of the CDR3 is 16 residues. Germline CDR1 and CDR2: SEHNR and FQNEAQ (reference sequence).

The sequence derives from a man under 40 in good health. Material: naive CD8+ T cells sorted from blood. The rearrangement joins TRBV7-9 to TRBJ2-7; 8 nucleotides line up with TRBD2. The CDR3 DNA follows: TGTGCCAGCAGCCCACCCGGGGGGGGAAGCTTCTACGAGCAGTACTTC. As protein: CASSPPGGGSFYEQYF.